The sequence of this T cell receptor beta chain was determined in a study of early T cells in non-severe SARS-CoV-2 infection. TCRdb called the 5' RACE reads again in MiXCR, with one record for every CDR3 protein. The sample contains roughly 88,000 distinct CDR3 sequences, 12% to 15% of which appear only once. Germline lookup yields CDR1 SGHTA and CDR2 FQGNSA. Between the trimmed V and J ends, which lost 5 bases and 4 bases, there was a span of 23 bases. The CDR3 runs to 17 residues. This clonotype was seen at least ten times. This sequence joins TRBV7-2 and TRBJ1-2, with a tentative D call TRBD1 (6 bases). Sequencing was carried out using whole blood. This clonotype was sampled from an adult who was a healthcare worker with PCR-confirmed SARS-CoV-2 infection or an uninfected control (not recorded which). CDR3 in amino acids: CASSPGAGHPSTYGYTF. The CDR3 DNA reads TGTGCCAGCAGCCCGGGGGCAGGGCATCCCTCGACCTATGGCTACACCTTC.